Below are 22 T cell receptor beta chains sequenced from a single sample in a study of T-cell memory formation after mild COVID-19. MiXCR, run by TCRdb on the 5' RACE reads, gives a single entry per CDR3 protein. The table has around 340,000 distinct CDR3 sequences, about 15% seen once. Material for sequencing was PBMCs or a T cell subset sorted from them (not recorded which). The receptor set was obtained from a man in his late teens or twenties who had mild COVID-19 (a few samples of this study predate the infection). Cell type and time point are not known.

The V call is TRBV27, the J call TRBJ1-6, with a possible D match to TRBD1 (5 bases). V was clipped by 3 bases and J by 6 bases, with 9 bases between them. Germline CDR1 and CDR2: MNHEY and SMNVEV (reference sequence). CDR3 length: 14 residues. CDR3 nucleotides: TGTGCCAGCAGTTTCAGACAGATTAATTCACCCCTCCACTTT. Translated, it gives CASSFRQINSPLHF.

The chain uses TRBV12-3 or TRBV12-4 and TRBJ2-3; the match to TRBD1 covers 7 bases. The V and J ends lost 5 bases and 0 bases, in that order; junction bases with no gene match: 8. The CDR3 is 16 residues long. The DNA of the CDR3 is TGTGCCAGCAGTCCGACGACAGGGAGAAGCACAGATACGCAGTATTTT. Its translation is CASSPTTGRSTDTQYF.

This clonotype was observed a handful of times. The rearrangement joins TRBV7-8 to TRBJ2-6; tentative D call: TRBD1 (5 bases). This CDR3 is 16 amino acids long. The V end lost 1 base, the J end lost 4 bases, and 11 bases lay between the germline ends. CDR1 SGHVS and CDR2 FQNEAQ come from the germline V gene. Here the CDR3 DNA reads TGTGCCAGCAGCTTAGAAGGGGCAGTCGGGGCCAACGTCCTGACTTTC. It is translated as CASSLEGAVGANVLTF.

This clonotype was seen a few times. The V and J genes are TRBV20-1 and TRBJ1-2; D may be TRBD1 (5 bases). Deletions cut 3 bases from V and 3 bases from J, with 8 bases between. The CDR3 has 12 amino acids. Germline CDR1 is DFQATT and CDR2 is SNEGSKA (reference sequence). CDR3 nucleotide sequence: TGCAGTGCTAGGCCCAGGGACTATGGCTACACCTTC. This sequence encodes CSARPRDYGYTF.

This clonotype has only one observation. The CDR3: CSASLLVYQETQYF. The CDR3 DNA sequence: TGCAGTGCTAGCCTCCTAGTATACCAAGAGACCCAGTACTTC. V and J are TRBV20-1 and TRBJ2-5; no definite D call. The CDR3 loop spans 14 amino acids. V was trimmed by 3 bases and J by 0 bases, leaving 11 bases between them. In germline, CDR1 is DFQATT, CDR2 SNEGSKA (reference sequence).

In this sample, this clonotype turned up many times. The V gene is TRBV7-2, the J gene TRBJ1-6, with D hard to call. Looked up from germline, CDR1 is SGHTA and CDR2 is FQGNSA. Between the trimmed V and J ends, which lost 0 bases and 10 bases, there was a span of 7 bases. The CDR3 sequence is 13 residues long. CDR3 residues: CASSLAGRSPLHF. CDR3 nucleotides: TGTGCCAGCAGCTTAGCTGGCAGGTCACCCCTCCACTTT.

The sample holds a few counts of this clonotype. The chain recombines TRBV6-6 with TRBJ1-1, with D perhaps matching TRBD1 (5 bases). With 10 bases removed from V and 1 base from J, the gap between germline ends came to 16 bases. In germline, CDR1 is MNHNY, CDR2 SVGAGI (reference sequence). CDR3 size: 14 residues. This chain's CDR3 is CATSFNGQNTEAFF. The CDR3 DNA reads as TGTGCCACCTCGTTTAACGGACAGAACACTGAAGCTTTCTTT.

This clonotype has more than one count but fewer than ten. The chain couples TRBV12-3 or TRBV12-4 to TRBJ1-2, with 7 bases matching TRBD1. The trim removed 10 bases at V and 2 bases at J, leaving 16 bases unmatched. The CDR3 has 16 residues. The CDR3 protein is CATLLGQSRFNYGYTF. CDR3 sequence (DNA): TGTGCCACCCTACTGGGACAGTCGAGATTCAACTATGGCTACACCTTC.

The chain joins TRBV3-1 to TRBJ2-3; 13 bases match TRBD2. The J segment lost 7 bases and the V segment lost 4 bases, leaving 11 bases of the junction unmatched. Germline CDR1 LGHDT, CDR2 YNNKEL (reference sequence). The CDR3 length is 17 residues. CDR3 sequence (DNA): TGTGCCAGCAGCCCTGGGACTAGCGGGGTACCCGCGAATACGCAGTATTTT. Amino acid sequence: CASSPGTSGVPANTQYF.

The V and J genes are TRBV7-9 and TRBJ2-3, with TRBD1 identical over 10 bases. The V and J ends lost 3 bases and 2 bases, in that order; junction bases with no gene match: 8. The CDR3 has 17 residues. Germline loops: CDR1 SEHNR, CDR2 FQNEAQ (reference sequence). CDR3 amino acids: CASSFYLTGGITDTQYF. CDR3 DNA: TGTGCCAGCAGCTTCTACCTGACAGGGGGCATCACAGATACGCAGTATTTT.

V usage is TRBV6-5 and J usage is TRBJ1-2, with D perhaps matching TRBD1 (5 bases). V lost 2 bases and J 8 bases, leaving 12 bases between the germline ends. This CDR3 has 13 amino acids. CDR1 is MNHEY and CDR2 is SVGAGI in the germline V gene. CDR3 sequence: CASSYNQGHGYTF. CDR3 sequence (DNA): TGTGCCAGCAGTTACAATCAGGGTCACGGCTACACCTTC.

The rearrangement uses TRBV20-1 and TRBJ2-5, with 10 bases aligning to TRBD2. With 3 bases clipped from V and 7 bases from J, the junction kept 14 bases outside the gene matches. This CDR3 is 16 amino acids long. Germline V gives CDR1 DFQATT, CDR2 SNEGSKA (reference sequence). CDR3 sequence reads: CSASGMASGGRGTQYF. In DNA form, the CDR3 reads TGCAGTGCTAGTGGGATGGCTAGCGGGGGTAGAGGGACCCAGTACTTC.

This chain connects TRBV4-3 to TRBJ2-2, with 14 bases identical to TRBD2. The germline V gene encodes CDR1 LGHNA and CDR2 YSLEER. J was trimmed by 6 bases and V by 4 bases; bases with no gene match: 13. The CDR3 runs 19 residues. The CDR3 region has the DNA TGCGCCAGCAGCCTCCCTCCGGGACTAGCGGGGGAAGGCGCCGGGGAGCTGTTTTTT. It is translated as CASSLPPGLAGEGAGELFF.

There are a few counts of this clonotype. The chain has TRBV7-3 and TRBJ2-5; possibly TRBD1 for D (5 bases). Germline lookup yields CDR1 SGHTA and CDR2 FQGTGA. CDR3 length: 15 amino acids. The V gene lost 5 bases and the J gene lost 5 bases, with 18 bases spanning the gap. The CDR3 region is CASSQTGPYGETQYF. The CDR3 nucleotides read TGTGCCAGCAGCCAAACAGGACCGTACGGGGAGACCCAGTACTTC.

CDR3 nucleotides: TGTGCCAGCAGTTCCCCCGAACAAGAGACCCAGTACTTC. Its protein is CASSSPEQETQYF. The chain combines TRBV2 with TRBJ2-5; D unclear. The CDR3 covers 13 residues. Trimming pared 5 bases from V and 2 bases from J, leaving 9 bases between. Germline V CDR1 and CDR2: SNHLY, FYNNEI. Variable domain in full (rest from reference TRBV2 and TRBJ2-5): EPEVTQTPSHQVTQMGQEVILRCVPISNHLYFYWYRQILGQKVEFLVSFYNNEISEKSEIFDDQFSVERPDGSNFTLKIRSTKLEDSAMYFCASSSPEQETQYFGPGTRLLVL.

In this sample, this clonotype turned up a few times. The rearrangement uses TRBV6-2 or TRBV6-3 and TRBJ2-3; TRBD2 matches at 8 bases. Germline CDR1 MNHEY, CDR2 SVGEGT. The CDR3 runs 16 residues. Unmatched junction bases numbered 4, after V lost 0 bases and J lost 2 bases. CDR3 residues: CASSYSKRGNTDTQYF. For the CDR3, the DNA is TGTGCCAGCAGTTACTCGAAGCGGGGGAACACAGATACGCAGTATTTT.

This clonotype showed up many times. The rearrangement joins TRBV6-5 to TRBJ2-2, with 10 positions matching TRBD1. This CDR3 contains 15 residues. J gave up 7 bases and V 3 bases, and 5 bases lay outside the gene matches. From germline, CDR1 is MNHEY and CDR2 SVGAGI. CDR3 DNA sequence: TGTGCCAGCAGTTATCGGGACAGGGGTCGCGGGGAGCTGTTTTTT. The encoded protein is CASSYRDRGRGELFF.

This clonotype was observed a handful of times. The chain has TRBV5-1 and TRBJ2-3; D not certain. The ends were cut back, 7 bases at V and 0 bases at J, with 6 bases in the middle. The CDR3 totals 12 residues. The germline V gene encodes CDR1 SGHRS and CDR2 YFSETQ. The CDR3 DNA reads TGCGCCAGCTATATTAGCACAGATACGCAGTATTTT. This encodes CASYISTDTQYF.

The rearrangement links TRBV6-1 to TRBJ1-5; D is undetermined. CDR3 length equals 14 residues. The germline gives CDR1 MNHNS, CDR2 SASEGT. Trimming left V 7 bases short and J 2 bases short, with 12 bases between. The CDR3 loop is CASILGSGNQPQHF. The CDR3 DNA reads TGTGCCAGCATTTTAGGTTCGGGCAATCAGCCCCAGCATTTT.

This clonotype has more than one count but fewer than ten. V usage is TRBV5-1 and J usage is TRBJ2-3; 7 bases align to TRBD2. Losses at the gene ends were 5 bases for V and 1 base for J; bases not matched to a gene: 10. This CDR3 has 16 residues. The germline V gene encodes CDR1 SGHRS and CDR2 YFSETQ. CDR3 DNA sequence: TGCGCCAGCAGTCCGCCGAGTCTAGCGGGCACAGATACGCAGTATTTT. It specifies CASSPPSLAGTDTQYF.

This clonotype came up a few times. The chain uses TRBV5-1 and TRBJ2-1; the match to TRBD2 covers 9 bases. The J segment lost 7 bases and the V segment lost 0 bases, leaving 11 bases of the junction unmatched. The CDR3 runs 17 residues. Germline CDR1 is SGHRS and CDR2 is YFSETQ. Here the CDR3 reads CASSLAPLAGIENEQFF. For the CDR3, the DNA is TGCGCCAGCAGCTTGGCCCCGCTAGCGGGGATCGAAAATGAGCAGTTCTTC.

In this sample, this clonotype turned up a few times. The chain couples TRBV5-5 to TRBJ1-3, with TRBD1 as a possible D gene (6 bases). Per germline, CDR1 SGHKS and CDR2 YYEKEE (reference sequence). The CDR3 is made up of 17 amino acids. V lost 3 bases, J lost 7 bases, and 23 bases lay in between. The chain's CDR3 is CASSSAWGPLMRNTIYF. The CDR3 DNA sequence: TGTGCCAGCAGCTCGGCCTGGGGGCCGCTAATGAGGAACACCATATATTTT.